The 31 T cell receptor beta chains below were found in one sample sequenced in a study of blood T cell repertoires in COVID-19. Profiling relied on immunoSEQ multiplex PCR, and the TCRdb table lists in-frame clones only, not all of them. This table holds 95,000 to 150,000 clones, 65% to 90% found once. The sample consisted of peripheral blood. Receptors were obtained from a human donor in a cohort sampled during active COVID-19.

In DNA form, the CDR3 reads TGTGCCAGCAGCCGGGGGTTTGCGAACACTGAAGCTTTCTTT. It specifies CASSRGFANTEAFF. The V and J genes are TRBV6-5 and TRBJ1-1, with D possibly being TRBD1 (5 bases). CDR1 MNHEY and CDR2 SVGAGI come from the germline V gene. The CDR3 runs to 14 residues. V lost 6 bases to trimming and J lost 1 base, with 12 bases between them.

The DNA of the CDR3 is TGTGCCGTCAGGGGCGGGGGATCCTTGACAGATACGCAGTATTTT. Residues: CAVRGGGSLTDTQYF. The rearrangement uses TRBV19 and TRBJ2-3; a weak D match, TRBD2 (7 bases). Trimming took 11 bases from V and 3 from J, leaving 21 bases between them. The germline gives CDR1 LNHDA, CDR2 SQIVND (reference sequence). The CDR3 covers 15 residues.

The chain carries TRBV7-2 and TRBJ2-5, with 13 bases that match TRBD2. CDR3 length: 15 residues. The germline V gene encodes CDR1 SGHTA and CDR2 FQGNSA. V lost 5 bases and J lost 4; bases outside the gene matches: 4. CDR3 sequence reads: CASSLRTSGGETQYF. Here the CDR3 DNA reads TGTGCCAGCAGCCTCAGGACTAGCGGGGGAGAGACCCAGTACTTC.

This sequence joins TRBV19 and TRBJ1-5; 11 bases agree with TRBD1. The CDR3 sequence is 15 residues long. The V gene's germline CDR1 is LNHDA and CDR2 SQIVND (reference sequence). Trimming removed 9 bases from V and 0 bases from J; junction bases left unmatched: 4. CDR3 in DNA: TGTGCCAGGGACAGGGGGCCCTATAGCAATCAGCCCCAGCATTTT. Its protein product is CARDRGPYSNQPQHF. Full variable domain (missing parts from reference TRBV19 and TRBJ1-5): DGGITQSPKYLFRKEGQNVTLSCEQNLNHDAMYWYRQDPGQGLRLIYYSQIVNDFQKGDIAEGYSVSREKKESFPLTVTSAQKNPTAFYLCARDRGPYSNQPQHFGDGTRLSIL.

This clone appeared a few times. Different DNA sequences within this sample yield the same CDR3. This sequence joins TRBV3-1 (or the pseudogene TRBV3-2) and TRBJ1-4; D might be TRBD1 (6 bases). CDR1 LGHDT and CDR2 YNNKEL come from the germline V gene (reference sequence). Between the trimmed V and J ends, which lost 3 bases and 13 bases, there was a span of 12 bases. The length of the CDR3 is 12 residues. In DNA, the CDR3 is TGTGCCAGCAGCCATCTAGGACAGACACTGTTTTTT. Encoded protein: CASSHLGQTLFF.

This clone appeared a few times. The chain is built from TRBV7-6 and TRBJ1-6; D perhaps matches TRBD1 (5 bases). Germline values: CDR1 SGHVS, CDR2 FNYEAQ. The germline V and J ends were trimmed by 1 base and 8 bases, with 15 bases remaining between them. This CDR3 comprises 16 residues. The CDR3, as DNA: TGTGCCAGCAGCTTAGACGAAGGCAGGGCCGATTCACCCCTCCACTTT. Translation: CASSLDEGRADSPLHF.

The chain uses TRBV18 and TRBJ2-7; 9 positions agree with TRBD1. Germline V lookup: CDR1 KGHSH, CDR2 LQKENI. V was pared by 2 bases and J by 3 bases, with 8 bases of the junction left unmatched. The CDR3 is 16 amino acids. CDR3 sequence (DNA): TGTGCCAGCTCACCAGGGACAGGGCTTATGGTCTACGAGCAGTACTTC. It encodes CASSPGTGLMVYEQYF.

This chain uses TRBV3-1 (or the pseudogene TRBV3-2) with TRBJ1-2; 8 bases are shared with TRBD1. Trimming cost V 1 base and J 7 bases; bases outside gene matches: 5. The CDR3 has 14 amino acids. In germline, CDR1 is LGHDT, CDR2 YNNKEL (reference sequence). CDR3 DNA: TGTGCCAGCAGCCAAGGCCAGGGGGCGCTTGGCTACACCTTC. This sequence encodes CASSQGQGALGYTF.

V and J are TRBV19 and TRBJ2-1, with 11 bases aligning to TRBD2. The CDR3 length is 16 residues. J lost 4 bases, V lost 4 bases, and 6 bases had no gene match. Germline V gene lookup returns CDR1 LNHDA and CDR2 SQIVND (reference sequence). The CDR3 bases are TGTGCCAGTAGTAAACTAGCGGGGGCCACTTACAATGAGCAGTTCTTC. Encoded protein: CASSKLAGATYNEQFF.

This clone was observed a handful of times. The chain uses TRBV2 and TRBJ2-5; possibly TRBD2 for D (6 bases). The CDR3 extends over 12 amino acids. Trimming pared 6 bases from V and 5 bases from J, leaving 10 bases between. Germline V gives CDR1 SNHLY, CDR2 FYNNEI. The CDR3 DNA follows: TGTGCCAGCAGCCCCCTAGCGGAGACCCAGTACTTC. Its translation: CASSPLAETQYF.

CDR3 nucleotides: TGCGCCAGCAGCTTACAGGGGGCGGCGGATGGCTACACCTTC. Translation gives CASSLQGAADGYTF. The genes are TRBV5-1 and TRBJ1-2; TRBD1 aligns across 9 bases. The CDR3 length is 14 residues. With 2 bases clipped from V and 6 bases from J, the junction kept 5 bases outside the gene matches. The germline CDR1 and CDR2 sequences are SGHRS and YFSETQ.

The V and J genes are TRBV12-3 or TRBV12-4 and TRBJ2-5; D gene ambiguous. Trimming took 2 bases from V and 0 from J, leaving 4 bases between them. The CDR3 has 13 residues. CDR3 residues: CASSLTYQETQYF. As DNA, the CDR3 is TGTGCCAGCAGTTTAACATACCAAGAGACCCAGTACTTC.

This sequence joins TRBV29-1 and TRBJ1-1, with TRBD1 matching over 7 bases. Germline V gene data show CDR1 as SQVTM and CDR2 as ANQGSEA. The CDR3 covers 13 residues. Losses at the gene ends were 7 bases for V and 4 bases for J; bases not matched to a gene: 9. The CDR3 reads CSALRDSGTEAFF. The CDR3 region has the DNA TGCAGCGCACTCCGGGACAGTGGCACTGAAGCTTTCTTT.

The chain is built from TRBV12-3 or TRBV12-4 and TRBJ1-2; D possibly corresponds to TRBD1 (6 bases). The V end lost 4 bases, the J end lost 7 bases, and 10 bases lay between the germline ends. The CDR3 is 12 residues long. As DNA, the CDR3 is TGTGCCAGCAGTTACAGGGTGGGTGGCTACACCTTC. It translates to CASSYRVGGYTF.

V and J are TRBV4-1 and TRBJ2-7; weak D call: TRBD2 (5 bases). The CDR3 has 15 residues. Trimming pared 3 bases from V and 0 bases from J, leaving 12 bases between. Germline values: CDR1 MGHRA, CDR2 YSYEKL. The CDR3 DNA reads as TGCGCCAGCAGCCATTTTACCGGGGTCTCCTACGAGCAGTACTTC. Amino acids: CASSHFTGVSYEQYF.

The chain is built from TRBV3-1 (or the pseudogene TRBV3-2) and TRBJ2-5; D is ambiguous. Per the germline V gene, CDR1 is LGHDT and CDR2 is YNNKEL (reference sequence). The CDR3 totals 14 residues. The V and J ends lost 1 base and 5 bases respectively, with 11 bases between them. In DNA form, the CDR3 reads TGTGCCAGCAGCCAAGTCCAAGCGACGGAGACCCAGTACTTC. Amino acids: CASSQVQATETQYF.

The rearrangement uses TRBV4-1 and TRBJ1-6; possible D gene TRBD1, 6 bases. CDR3 length: 13 residues. The germline gives CDR1 MGHRA, CDR2 YSYEKL. The ends were cut back, 4 bases at V and 9 bases at J, with 10 bases in the middle. CDR3 nucleotide sequence: TGCGCCAGCAGCCGGACAGAGTTTTCACCCCTCCACTTT. Protein sequence: CASSRTEFSPLHF.

The chain recombines TRBV6-1 with TRBJ1-6, with TRBD1 as a possible D gene (6 bases). The CDR3 length is 15 residues. The V gene's germline CDR1 is MNHNS and CDR2 SASEGT. The ends were cut back, 2 bases at V and 2 bases at J, with 7 bases in the middle. CDR3 nucleotide sequence: TGTGCCAGCAGTGAAACAGGGCCCTATAATTCACCCCTCCACTTT. Amino acids: CASSETGPYNSPLHF.

This clone was recorded a few times. CDR3 sequence reads: CASGINSRSGNTIYF. In nucleotides, the CDR3 is TGTGCCAGCGGTATCAACAGCCGCTCTGGAAACACCATATATTTT. This sequence joins TRBV7-6 and TRBJ1-3; no reliable D call. Germline V CDR1 and CDR2: SGHVS, FNYEAQ. The CDR3 extends over 15 amino acids. The V end lost 8 bases, the J end lost 0 bases, and 14 bases lay between the germline ends.

The chain has TRBV5-1 and TRBJ1-2; 8 nucleotides agree with TRBD1. CDR1 and CDR2 (germline): SGHRS, YFSETQ. This CDR3 is built from 14 residues. Losses at the gene ends were 7 bases for V and 6 bases for J; bases not matched to a gene: 11. CDR3 sequence reads: CASRNQGAGDGYTF. CDR3 in DNA: TGCGCCAGCCGCAACCAGGGGGCCGGGGATGGCTACACCTTC.

This chain joins TRBV5-4 and TRBJ2-5; 11 bases match TRBD2. The CDR3 totals 14 residues. Germline-derived CDR1 and CDR2 are SGHNT and YYREEE (reference sequence). V shed 5 bases and J 4 bases; nucleotides not matched to a gene: 4. The CDR3 coding sequence is TGTGCCAGCAGGGTAGCGGGGGGGATAGAGACCCAGTACTTC. Residues: CASRVAGGIETQYF.

The chain combines TRBV5-8 with TRBJ1-4; TRBD1 agrees at 10 bases. The germline V gene has CDR1 SGHTS and CDR2 YDEGEE. Germline trimming cut 4 bases from V and 7 bases from J; bases unmatched to any gene: 10. The CDR3 spans 16 residues. CDR3 loop: CASSPGWTGGFEKLFF. As DNA, the CDR3 is TGTGCCAGCAGCCCCGGATGGACAGGGGGATTTGAAAAACTGTTTTTT.

The gene calls are TRBV28 and TRBJ1-5; D is perhaps TRBD1 (6 bases). With 4 bases removed from V and 7 bases from J, the gap between germline ends came to 11 bases. CDR3 length: 13 amino acids. Germline CDR1 MDHEN, CDR2 SYDVKM. The CDR3 DNA reads as TGTGCCAGCAGTTCCTTCAGGGGCCAGCCCCAGCATTTT. It yields the protein CASSSFRGQPQHF.

This chain links TRBV2 with TRBJ2-7, with D uncertain. V lost 10 bases and J lost 2, with 18 bases in between. Germline CDR1 SNHLY, CDR2 FYNNEI. The CDR3 spans 14 residues. The CDR3 bases are TGTGCCACCCTAAATGACGTAGGAGCCTACGAGCAGTACTTC. Its translation: CATLNDVGAYEQYF.

This chain links TRBV9 with TRBJ2-2; D is perhaps TRBD1 (7 bases). CDR1 is SGDLS, CDR2 YYNGEE, per germline. The CDR3 is made up of 16 amino acids. The V gene lost 3 bases and the J gene lost 4 bases, with 16 bases spanning the gap. In DNA, the CDR3 is TGTGCCAGCAGCGACCCAGGGGGAGCGGGCACCGGGGAGCTGTTTTTT. It is translated as CASSDPGGAGTGELFF.

The rearrangement links TRBV6-2 or TRBV6-3 to TRBJ1-1; 7 nucleotides align to TRBD1. Germline assignment: CDR1 MNHEY and CDR2 SVGEGT. This CDR3 comprises 16 residues. V gave up 0 bases and J gave up 1 base; unmatched junction bases: 5. The CDR3 bases are TGTGCCAGCAGTTACTCGAGAGGGGGCCCGAACACTGAAGCTTTCTTT. Its protein product is CASSYSRGGPNTEAFF.

This chain joins TRBV28 and TRBJ2-3; the D gene is possibly TRBD2 (5 bases). The ends were cut back, 6 bases at V and 10 bases at J, with 17 bases in the middle. Per the germline V gene, CDR1 is MDHEN and CDR2 is SYDVKM. There are 13 residues in the CDR3. In DNA form, the CDR3 reads TGTGCCAGCAGCCTGACACCCCGGGATGCGCAGTATTTT. It specifies CASSLTPRDAQYF.

This rearrangement joins TRBV7-8 to TRBJ2-7, with D possibly being TRBD1 (5 bases). The V and J ends lost 2 bases and 0 bases respectively, with 14 bases between them. Germline CDR1 is SGHVS and CDR2 is FQNEAQ. The CDR3 loop spans 16 amino acids. The CDR3 is CASSLWSRQGSYEQYF. CDR3 sequence (DNA): TGTGCCAGCAGCTTATGGTCACGGCAGGGCTCCTACGAGCAGTACTTC.

The rearrangement links TRBV5-6 to TRBJ2-1; 10 bases map to TRBD1. The CDR3 spans 15 residues. V dropped 4 bases and J dropped 7; count of bases not matched to a gene: 8. Germline V gives CDR1 SGHDT, CDR2 YYEEEE. CDR3 protein: CASSRGTGAWNEQFF. The CDR3 DNA sequence: TGTGCCAGCAGCCGCGGGACAGGGGCATGGAATGAGCAGTTCTTC.

V gene TRBV7-9 combines with J gene TRBJ2-1; 7 bases are shared with TRBD2. The ends lost 5 bases at V and 2 bases at J; junction bases unmatched: 6. This CDR3 region has 15 residues. Per the germline V gene, CDR1 is SEHNR and CDR2 is FQNEAQ (reference sequence). In nucleotides, the CDR3 is TGTGCCAGCAGCGTGCGCGGGGGAACCTACAATGAGCAGTTCTTC. Amino acid sequence: CASSVRGGTYNEQFF.

The genes are TRBV21-1 and TRBJ2-5; no DNA check was done on the table's D call, TRBD1. TRBV21-1 is described as a pseudogene. CDR3 length: 16 amino acids. The CDR3 nucleotides are TGTGCCAGCAGCAAAGCGCCATCCAGGGACCAAGAGACCCAGTACTTC. It encodes CASSKAPSRDQETQYF.